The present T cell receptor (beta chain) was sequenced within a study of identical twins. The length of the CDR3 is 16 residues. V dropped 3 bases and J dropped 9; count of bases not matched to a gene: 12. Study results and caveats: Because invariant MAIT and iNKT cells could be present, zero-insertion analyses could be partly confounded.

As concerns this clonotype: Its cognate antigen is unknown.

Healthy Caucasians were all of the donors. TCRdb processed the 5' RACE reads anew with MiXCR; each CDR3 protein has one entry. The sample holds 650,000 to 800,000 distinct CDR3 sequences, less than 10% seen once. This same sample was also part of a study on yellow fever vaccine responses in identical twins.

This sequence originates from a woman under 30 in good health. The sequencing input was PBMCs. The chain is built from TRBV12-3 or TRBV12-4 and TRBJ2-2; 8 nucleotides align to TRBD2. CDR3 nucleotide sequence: TGTGCCAGCAGTTTTTTGGCGGGGGGCCCTGATAGGGAGCTGTTTTTT. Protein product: CASSFLAGGPDRELFF.